This T cell receptor (beta chain) appears in the sequencing data of a study of T cells in Graves' hyperthyroidism and ophthalmopathy. The wider study: Staff took peripheral blood when the initial diagnosis was made, before any treatment began.

CDR3 length equals 15 residues. CDR1 is SGHTA and CDR2 is FQGNSA in the germline V gene. The V segment lost 4 bases and the J segment 5 bases; nucleotides outside the gene matches: 7. The TCR beta CDR3 regions underwent amplification using RNA transcripts as the source. An initial round of RT-PCR targeting the TCR CDR3 relied on the HTBI primer set. TCRdb re-derived calls from the multiplex PCR reads in MiXCR, one entry per CDR3 protein. The data show around 560,000 distinct CDR3 sequences, 15% to 20% seen once. On the basis of clinical symptoms, serum thyroxine and TRAb, thyroid ultrasound and orbital computed tomography, diagnoses were made. This clonotype was counted ten times or more. Antigen specificity is unknown. Findings and limits, study-wide: Ophthalmopathy cases were set apart from stable hyperthyroidism by a 13 V-J model. Ophthalmopathy was identified by the model a median around 6.3 months ahead of onset.

Source material: blood. V is TRBV7-2 and J is TRBJ2-5; TRBD2 agrees at 10 bases. The TCR comes from a woman aged 18-29 years with Graves' hyperthyroidism. CDR3 in DNA: TGTGCCAGCAGCTCAACGAGCGGGGGGGCCGAGACCCAGTACTTC. Amino acids: CASSSTSGGAETQYF.